The source of this TCR beta chain is a study of human T cells and chemical hapten exposure listed by TCRdb under 2021. Notes on the research overall: For sensitization, 2% DPC in acetone was applied to a roughly 2 cm by roughly 2 cm area of upper inner arm skin. Throughout the approximately 25-week study period, patients were also given weekly therapeutic DPC doses on the scalp. Patch testing was performed on the upper back with Finn chambers containing 0.01% DPC, and the patch tests were scored after 6 days according to International Contact Dermatitis Research Group standards. The patient cohort, mostly female, included alopecia areata with under or over 50% scalp involvement, alopecia totalis and alopecia universalis. Libraries were pooled for sequencing, and per-sample TCR yields varied mainly because of small differences in library volumes within the pool. Peripheral blood TCR repertoire changes were tracked in vivo in alopecia patients during primary and secondary sensitization to the hapten diphenylcyclopropenone (DPC). Patient blood was sampled pre-sensitization (week 0) and at 2, 6 and about 24 weeks after DPC sensitization. Nearly 30 alopecia patients provided blood for TCR sequencing at one to four time points (pre-sensitization, 2, 6 and 24 weeks).

Results the study describes overall, beyond this receptor: Significantly more large CDR3 similarity clusters were formed by expanded TCRs than by pre-sensitization or healthy control sets, consistent with antigen-driven responses. Patch test score was positively correlated with the number of PT1 expanded TCRs, with significance at thresholds 8, 16 and 32 but not at 4. Because every patient had alopecia, a presumed autoimmune disease, the patients' immune response might differ from that of healthy individuals. The number of TCRs above 1 in 1000 frequency did not change with DPC sensitization; there was no evidence of global repertoire structure alterations. After repeated subsampling, changes were observed in the strength of the expansion versus patch-test correlation and in the threshold at which the correlation became significant.

Taken with the paper, the label for time point translates to: patch test 2, 6 weeks after DPC sensitization. The sample's treatment or condition label is to be understood as: therapeutic diphenylcyclopropenone sensitization with weekly scalp DPC. At each patch-test visit, blood was drawn before the patch test was applied. Patients were eligible if aged 18 to 70, diagnosed with alopecia and judged suitable for DPC therapy, and pregnant patients were excluded. Total RNA was extracted from unfractionated whole blood that had been collected in Tempus Blood RNA tubes. The V and J ends are trimmed by 6 bases and 5 bases, leaving 6 bases between them. The CDR3 has 10 amino acids, counting the end cysteine and phenylalanine. The read is trimmed to its CDR3 DNA, 30 bases read in frame from base 1. CDR1 and CDR2 are read off the germline V gene (reference sequence) as DFQATT and SNEGSKA. Comments on this clonotype: Its antigen has not been determined. Base qualities are not recorded, but no much larger clone differs from it by a single base.

Receptor amplification or capture employed RACE. Sequencing took place on a NextSeq 500. During library preparation, unique molecular identifiers were attached to individual cDNA molecules so that TCRs could be counted in a quantitative, reproducible way. For every blood RNA sample, sequencing covered both the TCR alpha and TCR beta chains. On the study's bioinformatics: The median number of TCRs per sample was roughly 100,000, ranging from 23,224 to 690,600. The Decombinator software suite was used to annotate the V, J and CDR3 of the TCR reads. Every sample was subsampled to the same number of TCRs (28,000) for the PS versus PT1 abundance plots. TCRs were defined as expanded if absent before sensitization and observed at least eight times at the 2-week time point. Starting from the raw public reads, TCRdb applied fastp trimming at Q25, assembled clones with MiXCR and retained in-frame beta chains. Each entry merges the rows of one CDR3 protein and shows their most common DNA and genes. TCRdb assigned the V and J calls; the authors' analysis was not used. Across this sample there are 73,000 or so distinct CDR3 sequences, with 8.5% seen only once. The leading ten clones occupy about 3% of the sample.

The starting material was whole blood, obtained in connection with sensitization to the hapten diphenylcyclopropenone (DPC). The source of this sequence is a woman aged 50 to 65 with alopecia areata. Some clones in this sample may be carry-over from other donors' samples. The sequence is built from TRBV20-1 and TRBJ2-3; the D gene lacks a confident call. At the DNA level, the sequence is TGCAGTGCCCTTATAGATACGCAGTATTTT. This is translated as CSALIDTQYF.